Described below is a single TCR beta chain sequence and its context. Its antigen remains unidentified. The CDR3 spans 14 residues. Trimming removed 3 bases from V and 5 bases from J, with 11 bases in between. Germline V lookup: CDR1 SNHLY, CDR2 FYNNEI. This specimen belongs to a study of cytomegalovirus exposure and HLA in healthy donors. General observations from the study: Accurate predictions that matched the HLA-A and HLA-B alleles of most subjects were reportedly made from TCR beta sequences. DRB1 had the most TCR associations and HLA-C the fewest, a later analysis found, with rates varying by HLA locus. With further analysis later on, most CMV-associated TCR beta chains appeared HLA-restricted. Clonal expansion, a later analysis showed, was greater in HLA-associated TCR beta chains than in equally common others.

60 Vbeta and 13 Jbeta primers were used in PCR. Assay: immunoSEQ multiplex PCR; the TCRdb copy retains only in-frame clones and omits some. The sample has roughly 130,000 clones; about 66% are singletons. This sequence was found in a man aged 30 to 39 in good health and CMV-seropositive. Sequencing input: PBMCs. This chain links TRBV2 with TRBJ1-5; D unresolved. The CDR3 DNA sequence: TGTGCCAGCAGTGAGGGTAACAGCCATCAGCCCCAGCATTTT. Translation gives CASSEGNSHQPQHF.